These 13 T cell receptor beta chains were all obtained from the same sample, sequenced in a study of T cell repertoires in cytomegalovirus infection. MiXCR was run by TCRdb on the reads, yielding one entry per CDR3 protein. The data contain about 740,000 distinct CDR3 sequences, 35% of them singletons. Sequencing input: PBMCs. Receptors were obtained from a human donor in good health (CMV status not recorded). Some clones in this sample may be carry-over from other donors' samples.

This clonotype was counted at least ten times. The genes are TRBV28 and TRBJ2-7; no clear D. The V and J ends lost 6 bases and 2 bases respectively, with 8 bases between them. Germline CDR1 reads MDHEN; CDR2 reads SYDVKM. CDR3 size: 12 residues. The CDR3 coding sequence is TGTGCCAGCAGCTTAACAGCCTACGAGCAGTACTTC. This codes for CASSLTAYEQYF.

This clonotype was seen only a few times. The chain has TRBV24-1 and TRBJ1-6, with unresolved D. This CDR3 contains 18 residues. Germline CDR1 and CDR2: KGHDR and SFDVKD. V lost 3 bases and J 7 bases, leaving 21 bases between the germline ends. This chain's CDR3 is CATSDTLPHNGINSPLHF. CDR3 bases: TGTGCCACCAGTGATACTCTCCCACACAATGGGATAAATTCACCCCTCCACTTT.

The chain is built from TRBV7-6 and TRBJ2-5; D is uncertain. This CDR3 is 14 amino acids long. V shed 6 bases and J shed 3 bases, with 14 bases lying between them. Germline CDR1 is SGHVS and CDR2 is FNYEAQ. The CDR3 region is CASRPLAAKETQYF. CDR3 bases: TGTGCCAGCAGACCCCTCGCGGCAAAAGAGACCCAGTACTTC. The full variable domain, in which reference TRBV7-6 and TRBJ2-5 provide the parts outside the CDR3, is GAGVSQSPRYKVTKRGQDVALRCDPISGHVSLYWYRQALGQGPEFLTYFNYEAQQDKSGLPNDRFSAERPEGSISTLTIQRTEQRDSAMYRCASRPLAAKETQYFGPGTRLLVL.

This clonotype has a handful of counts. V is TRBV7-9 and J is TRBJ2-1; maybe TRBD2 (6 bases). Per the germline V gene, CDR1 is SEHNR and CDR2 is FQNEAQ (reference sequence). The length of the CDR3 is 15 residues. Trimming pared 1 base from V and 3 bases from J, leaving 10 bases between. CDR3 sequence (DNA): TGTGCCAGCAGCTTAGGGAGGGCCTACTACAATGAGCAGTTCTTC. This codes for CASSLGRAYYNEQFF.

Points on this clonotype: With a much larger clone just one base away, this may be a read error. The chain employs TRBV7-2 and TRBJ2-7, with 13 bases identical to TRBD2. This CDR3 region has 15 residues. Per germline, CDR1 SGHTA and CDR2 FQGNSA. The CDR3 spells CASRGLAGRFYEPYF. CDR3 DNA sequence: TGTGCCAGCAGGGGACTAGCGGGAAGGTTCTACGAGCCGTACTTC.

A few counts support this clonotype. V usage is TRBV7-8 and J usage is TRBJ2-7; a weak D match, TRBD1 (5 bases). There are 15 residues in the CDR3. Germline V lookup: CDR1 SGHVS, CDR2 FQNEAQ. V was cut by 5 bases and J by 2 bases, with 16 bases left in between. The DNA for the CDR3 is TGTGCCAGCAGCCGACACCAGGGAAGGACCTACGAGCAGTACTTC. This sequence encodes CASSRHQGRTYEQYF.

There are many counts of this clonotype. V is TRBV7-3 and J is TRBJ1-2, with 8 bases aligning to TRBD1. CDR3 length: 14 amino acids. V shed 3 bases and J 7 bases; nucleotides not matched to a gene: 7. Germline V lookup: CDR1 SGHTA, CDR2 FQGTGA. As DNA, the CDR3 is TGTGCCAGCAGCTTCGACAGGGGAATGAGTGGCTACACCTTC. Translation gives CASSFDRGMSGYTF.

This clonotype was counted between two and nine times. The genes are TRBV14 and TRBJ1-1; D is uncertain. Trimming removed 4 bases at V and 4 bases at J, with 13 bases between. This CDR3 is built from 14 residues. Germline V CDR1 and CDR2: SGHDN, FVKESK. The CDR3: CASSPGPRGTEAFF. CDR3 DNA sequence: TGTGCCAGCAGCCCCGGGCCTCGAGGCACTGAAGCTTTCTTT.

This rearrangement joins TRBV5-4 to TRBJ2-7; 10 positions agree with TRBD1. CDR1 and CDR2 from the germline V gene are SGHNT and YYREEE (reference sequence). The CDR3 runs to 16 residues. With 0 bases clipped from V and 6 bases from J, the junction kept 9 bases outside the gene matches. CDR3 DNA: TGTGCCAGCAGCTTGGGGGGACAGGGGTGGCTCGGCGAGCAGTACTTC. This encodes CASSLGGQGWLGEQYF.

This clonotype has a handful of counts. The rearrangement joins TRBV2 to TRBJ1-1; 8 bases agree with TRBD1. The germline gives CDR1 SNHLY, CDR2 FYNNEI. The CDR3 has 15 amino acids. The ends lost 4 bases at V and 5 bases at J; junction bases unmatched: 9. The CDR3 nucleotides are TGTGCCAGCAGTGCCCGACAGGGGAAAGGGACTGAAGCTTTCTTT. Translation gives CASSARQGKGTEAFF.

In its sample, this clonotype was seen a few times. The rearrangement joins TRBV7-9 to TRBJ2-3; D is possibly TRBD1 (6 bases). The CDR3 consists of 16 residues. The germline V gene has CDR1 SEHNR and CDR2 FQNEAQ (reference sequence). Trimming took off 4 bases at V and 2 bases at J, with 16 bases between the two ends. The CDR3 DNA reads TGTGCCAGCAGCTCAACCGGGACATCCGTCACAGATACGCAGTATTTT. Its translation: CASSSTGTSVTDTQYF.

The gene calls are TRBV19 and TRBJ2-4; D gene ambiguous. Germline CDR1 LNHDA, CDR2 SQIVND (reference sequence). The germline V and J ends were trimmed by 5 bases and 4 bases, with 15 bases remaining between them. The CDR3 length is 15 residues. The DNA for the CDR3 is TGTGCCAGTAGTGTCCTTCCCGGGCAGAAAAACATTCAGTACTTC. Amino acids: CASSVLPGQKNIQYF.

As to this clonotype: A much larger clone differs by one base, so this may be a read error. The chain employs TRBV7-6 and TRBJ2-3; 13 bases map to TRBD2. The CDR3 runs to 17 residues. V dropped 4 bases and J dropped 9; count of bases not matched to a gene: 13. The germline V gene encodes CDR1 SGHVS and CDR2 FNYEAQ. The CDR3 bases are TGTGCCAGCAGCTCGCTACTAGCGGGGGGGCCAGGAGAGACGCAGTATTTT. Encoded protein: CASSSLLAGGPGETQYF.